This is a list of T cell receptor beta chains from one sample in a study of PD-1 and CTLA-4 blockade in melanoma. Produced via immunoSEQ multiplex PCR; TCRdb's table is partial and in-frame only. Of some 11,000 clones listed, about four fifths are singletons. The sample consisted of CD8+ T cells from peripheral blood, taken from a patient given anti-PD-1 treatment. Every receptor here comes from a human donor with melanoma. Both conserved end residues are part of each CDR3. The D gene is left open where the match is weak. Rows give clone size only sometimes, using once, few, many, or a class for an expanded clone.

V gene,J gene,clone size,D gene,CDR3 DNA,CDR3 protein
TRBV15,TRBJ2-1,NA,NA,TGTGCCACCAGCCTTCAGGCCTCCAATGAGCAGTTCTTC,CATSLQASNEQFF
TRBV12-3/TRBV12-4,TRBJ1-6,NA,NA,TGTGCCAGCAGTTTGGGGGGGTCACCCCTCCACTTT,CASSLGGSPLHF
TRBV12-3/TRBV12-4,TRBJ1-1,NA,NA,TGTGCCAGCAGTTTAGGACAGAACACTGAAGCTTTCTTT,CASSLGQNTEAFF
TRBV11-3,TRBJ2-7,NA,NA,TGTGCCAGCAGCTTGGTAAGAGGTGCCCTAGCCCACGAGCAGTACTTC,CASSLVRGALAHEQYF
TRBV7-8,TRBJ2-1,NA,TRBD2,TGTGCCAGCAGCTTAGGCGGCGGGGGGTCCTACAATGAGCAGTTCTTC,CASSLGGGGSYNEQFF
TRBV11-3,TRBJ2-7,NA,NA,TGTGCCAGCAGCACCTTCTACGAGCAGTACTTC,CASSTFYEQYF
TRBV2,TRBJ2-2,NA,NA,TGTGCCAGCAGTACCCGGACGGGAAACACCGGGGAGCTGTTTTTT,CASSTRTGNTGELFF
TRBV29-1,TRBJ2-7,NA,TRBD1,TGCAGCGTCTACGACAGGGGGCTATACGAGCAGTACTTC,CSVYDRGLYEQYF
TRBV9,TRBJ2-1,medium-sized,NA,TGTGCCAGCAGCGTAGAGGTAGGGGGGACCCACAATGAGCAGTTCTTC,CASSVEVGGTHNEQFF
TRBV29-1,TRBJ1-1,NA,NA,TGCAGCGTTGAGGACGAAGACCCTGAGTGGGGCACTGAAGCTTTCTTT,CSVEDEDPEWGTEAFF
TRBV10-1,TRBJ2-2,NA,NA,TGCGCCAGCAGTGAGCGGGACACCGGGGAGCTGTTTTTT,CASSERDTGELFF
TRBV5-5,TRBJ2-1,once,NA,TGTGCCAGCAGCCCCCAGCTAGCCAGTGGTAATGAGCAGTTCTTC,CASSPQLASGNEQFF
TRBV28,TRBJ2-7,NA,TRBD2,TGTGCCATCGGCTTGGGACTAGCATACGAGCAGTACTTC,CAIGLGLAYEQYF
TRBV3-1/TRBV3-2,TRBJ2-1,NA,TRBD2,TGTGCCAGCAGCCCAGAGGGGACTAGCTCCTACAATGAGCAGTTCTTC,CASSPEGTSSYNEQFF
TRBV6-2/TRBV6-3,TRBJ2-2,NA,TRBD2,TGTGCCAGCAGTTACGGACTAGGTACCGGGGAGCTGTTTTTT,CASSYGLGTGELFF
TRBV19,TRBJ2-7,NA,NA,TGTGCCAGTAGTATAGTTCCGGGGAAGATGGCCTACGAGCAGTACTTC,CASSIVPGKMAYEQYF
TRBV2,TRBJ2-7,NA,NA,TGTGCCAGCAGCGATACAGGGATTGCGTGGAACGAGCAGTACTTC,CASSDTGIAWNEQYF
TRBV30,TRBJ2-7,NA,NA,TGTGCCTGGAGTTCCCCCTCTCACGAGCAGTACTTC,CAWSSPSHEQYF
TRBV9,TRBJ1-1,NA,NA,TGTGCCAGCAGCGAGGAATCCGGGGAAGCTTTCTTT,CASSEESGEAFF
TRBV11-2,TRBJ2-7,NA,TRBD2,TGTGCCAGCAGCTTGACTAGCGCGGCCTACGAGCAGTACTTC,CASSLTSAAYEQYF